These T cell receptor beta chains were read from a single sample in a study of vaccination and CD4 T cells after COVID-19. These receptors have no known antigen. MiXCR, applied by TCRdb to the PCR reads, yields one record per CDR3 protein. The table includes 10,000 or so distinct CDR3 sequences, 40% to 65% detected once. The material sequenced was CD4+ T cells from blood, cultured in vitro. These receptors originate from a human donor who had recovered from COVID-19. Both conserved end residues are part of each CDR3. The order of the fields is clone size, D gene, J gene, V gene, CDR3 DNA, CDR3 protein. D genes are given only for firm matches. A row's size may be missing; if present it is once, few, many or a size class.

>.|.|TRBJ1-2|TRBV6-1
TGTGCCAGCAGGGCACCAACCGGACGGAGTCTCCCGGCGAGTGGCTACACCTTC
CASRAPTGRSLPASGYTF
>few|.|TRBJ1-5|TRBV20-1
TGCAGTGCTAGAGTCGGGAATAGCAATCAGCCCCAGCATTTT
CSARVGNSNQPQHF
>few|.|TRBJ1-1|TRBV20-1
TGCAGTGCTAGAGATCGTGTGAACACTGAAGCTTTCTTT
CSARDRVNTEAFF
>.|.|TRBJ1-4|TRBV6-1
TGTGCCAGCAGTCACCAACAGACGGTAAATGAAAAACTGTTTTTT
CASSHQQTVNEKLFF
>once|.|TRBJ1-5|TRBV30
TGTGCCTGGAGTGCTGACAGCTCCAATCAGCCCCAGCATTTT
CAWSADSSNQPQHF
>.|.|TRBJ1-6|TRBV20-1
TGCAGTGCCAGAGAGGAGGGCCAGCATAATTCACCCCTCCACTTT
CSAREEGQHNSPLHF
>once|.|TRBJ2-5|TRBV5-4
TGTGCCAGCAGCTCACTGAGCCGGCGGGAAGAGACCCAGTACTTC
CASSSLSRREETQYF
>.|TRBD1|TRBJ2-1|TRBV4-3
TGCGCCAGCAGCCAAGAATACAGGGGGAATGAGCAGTTCTTC
CASSQEYRGNEQFF
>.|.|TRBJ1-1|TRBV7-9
TGTGCCAGCAGCCCCCATGCATCCACTGAAGCTTTCTTT
CASSPHASTEAFF
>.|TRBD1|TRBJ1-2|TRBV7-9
TGTGCCAGCAGCGGTGGACAGGGCTCTAACTATGGCTACACCTTC
CASSGGQGSNYGYTF
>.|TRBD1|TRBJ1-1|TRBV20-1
TGCAGTGCTAGACCCGGGACAGGGACGAACACTGAAGCTTTCTTT
CSARPGTGTNTEAFF
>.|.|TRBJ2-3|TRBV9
TGTGCCAGCAGCGTAGGGGGTGCAGATACGCAGTATTTT
CASSVGGADTQYF
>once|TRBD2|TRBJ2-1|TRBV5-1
TGCGCCAGCAGCAGAGCCGGGACTAGCGGGGACAATGAGCAGTTCTTC
CASSRAGTSGDNEQFF
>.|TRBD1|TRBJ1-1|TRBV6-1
TGTGCCAGCAGTGGAGAGGACAGGGAGAACACTGAAGCTTTCTTT
CASSGEDRENTEAFF
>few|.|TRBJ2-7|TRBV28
TGTGCCAGCAGTTCTCCCCGGACACCCCCCTACGAGCAGTACTTC
CASSSPRTPPYEQYF
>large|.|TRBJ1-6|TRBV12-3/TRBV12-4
TGTGCCAGCAGTTTTTCCGGGGGATTAACACCCCTCCACTTT
CASSFSGGLTPLHF
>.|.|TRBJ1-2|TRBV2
TGTGCCAGCAGTTTTGCCGGGAACAACTATGGCTACACCTTC
CASSFAGNNYGYTF
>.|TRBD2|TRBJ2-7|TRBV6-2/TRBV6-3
TGTGCCAGCAGTTACTCGAAGGGACTAGCGGTATACGAGCAGTACTTC
CASSYSKGLAVYEQYF
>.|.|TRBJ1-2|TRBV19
TGTGCCAGTAAAAGGGACACAGCTAACTATGGCTACACCTTC
CASKRDTANYGYTF
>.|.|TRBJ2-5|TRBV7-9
TGTGCCAGCAGCCCAGACCGCCAAGAGACCCAGTACTTC
CASSPDRQETQYF
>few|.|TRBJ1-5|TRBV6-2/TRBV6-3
TGTGCCAGCAGCCTAATGGATAGCAATCAGCCCCAGCATTTT
CASSLMDSNQPQHF
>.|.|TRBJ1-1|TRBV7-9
TGTGCCAGCAGCTCCCAACCGAACACTGAAGCTTTCTTT
CASSSQPNTEAFF
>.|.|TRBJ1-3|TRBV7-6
TGTGCCAGCAGCTTAGCTGTCAGCGAAAACTCTGGAAACACCATATATTTT
CASSLAVSENSGNTIYF
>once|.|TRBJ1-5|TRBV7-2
TGTGCCAGCAGCATGGGATTCCGGCAGCCCCAGCATTTT
CASSMGFRQPQHF
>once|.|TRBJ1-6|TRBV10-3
TGTGCCACCAGGAGGTCTGGGGCGAATAATTCACCCCTCCACTTT
CATRRSGANNSPLHF
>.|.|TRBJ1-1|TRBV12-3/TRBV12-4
TGTGCCAGCAGTACCTCGGGGACGAACACTGAAGCTTTCTTT
CASSTSGTNTEAFF
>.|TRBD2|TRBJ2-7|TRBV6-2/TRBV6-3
TGTGCCAGCAGTTCGATACCCGGGACTAGCGGGCTGTACGAGCAGTACTTC
CASSSIPGTSGLYEQYF
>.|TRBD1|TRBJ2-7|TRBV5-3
TGTGCCAGAAGCTCTCAGGGGGCCTCCTACGAGCAGTACTTC
CARSSQGASYEQYF
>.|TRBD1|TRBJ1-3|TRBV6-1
TGTGCCAGCAAGACAGGGGCGGGAAACACCATATATTTT
CASKTGAGNTIYF
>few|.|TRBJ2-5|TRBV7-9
TGTGCCAGCAGCCTAGGCGCACAGGCGCACCAAGAGACCCAGTACTTC
CASSLGAQAHQETQYF
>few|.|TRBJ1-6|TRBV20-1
TGCAGTGCTAGAGACCCGGCCGCAGTGCGCCTCCACTTT
CSARDPAAVRLHF
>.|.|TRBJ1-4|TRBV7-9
TGTGCCAGCAGTCTTCCTTGGGGCGGAACAGAAAAACTGTTTTTT
CASSLPWGGTEKLFF
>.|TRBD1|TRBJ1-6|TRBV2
TGTGCCACCAACCCGGGACAGGGTAATTCACCCCTCCACTTT
CATNPGQGNSPLHF
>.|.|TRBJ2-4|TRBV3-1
TGTGCCAGCAGCCTTGGACCGGTTCTAGCCAAAAACATTCAGTACTTC
CASSLGPVLAKNIQYF
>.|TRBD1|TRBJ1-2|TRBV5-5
TGTGCCAGCAGCTGGGGGGGACAGAACTATGGCTACACCTTC
CASSWGGQNYGYTF
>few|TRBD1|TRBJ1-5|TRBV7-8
TGTGCCAGCAGCCGGGACAGGAGCAATCAGCCCCAGCATTTT
CASSRDRSNQPQHF
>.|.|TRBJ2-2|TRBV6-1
TGTGCCAGCACTTTAAAGGGTCCGGGCAGGGCATCAGGGGAGCTGTTTTTT
CASTLKGPGRASGELFF
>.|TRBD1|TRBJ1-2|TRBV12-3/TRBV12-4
TGTGCCAGCAGCCTGGACAGGATCTATGGCTACACCTTC
CASSLDRIYGYTF
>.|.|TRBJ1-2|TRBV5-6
TGTGCCAGCAACGGAGGAGGAAGGGTTTGGGGCTACACCTTC
CASNGGGRVWGYTF
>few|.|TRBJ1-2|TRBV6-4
TGTGCCAGCAGTGACTCGAATACAGGGCGCAACTATGGCTACACCTTC
CASSDSNTGRNYGYTF
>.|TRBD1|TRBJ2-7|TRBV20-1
TGCAGTGCTAGAGATACAGGGGGCCACGAGCAGTACTTC
CSARDTGGHEQYF
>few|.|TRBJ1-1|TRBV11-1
TGTGCCAGCAGCGTGCTCCGGGAGGACGAACACTGGGAAGCTTTCTTT
CASSVLREDEHWEAFF
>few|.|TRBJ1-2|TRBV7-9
TGTGCCAGCAGCCTACAAGGAGTCTATGGCTACACCTTC
CASSLQGVYGYTF
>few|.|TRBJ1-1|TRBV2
TGTGCCAGCGCGTTTGGGGGGGGGAACACTGAAGCTTTCTTT
CASAFGGGNTEAFF
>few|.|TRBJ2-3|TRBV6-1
TGTGCCAGCAGTAGGGGAGACAGAACAGATACGCAGTATTTT
CASSRGDRTDTQYF
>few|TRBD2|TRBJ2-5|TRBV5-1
TGCGCCAGCAGCTTGGAGCGGGGATCTGTGTCTGGAGAGACCCAGTACTTC
CASSLERGSVSGETQYF